This entry lists 14 T cell receptor beta chains sequenced from one sample in a study of beta chain features in type 1 diabetes. Reverse transcription of all isolated RNA meant that expressed TCRB transcripts were sequenced. The repertoire was sequenced with immunoSEQ multiplex PCR; TCRdb's copy has only in-frame clones and lacks some. The sample includes 680,000 or so clones, around 15% seen only once; the top ten take more than 0.08%. The material sequenced was naive CD4+ T cells from blood. The receptors were sampled from a man in his late teens or twenties in good health.

The genes are TRBV18 and TRBJ2-5; 11 nucleotides align to TRBD2. The CDR3 runs to 15 residues. Trimming removed 3 bases from V and 2 bases from J; junction bases left unmatched: 2. Germline loops: CDR1 KGHSH, CDR2 LQKENI. In DNA, the CDR3 is TGTGCCAGCTCACCTACTAGCGGGAGTCAAGAGACCCAGTACTTC. This codes for CASSPTSGSQETQYF.

The J gene is TRBJ1-1, the V gene TRBV29-1; D ambiguous. Germline CDR1 reads SQVTM; CDR2 reads ANQGSEA. V gave up 3 bases and J gave up 5 bases, with 19 bases separating them. CDR3 length: 15 amino acids. The CDR3 nucleotides read TGCAGCGTTGATCGCCAGTCATATAGAGAAACTGAAGCTTTCTTT. Translation: CSVDRQSYRETEAFF. Full variable domain (rest looked up from reference TRBV29-1 and TRBJ1-1): SAVISQKPSRDICQRGTSLTIQCQVDSQVTMMFWYRQQPGQSLTLIATANQGSEATYESGFVIDKFPISRPNLTFSTLTVSNMSPEDSSIYLCSVDRQSYRETEAFFGQGTRLTVV.

In its sample, this clone was seen once. The gene calls are TRBV19 and TRBJ1-1; the D is unclear. Trimming removed 3 bases at V and 4 bases at J, with 15 bases between. The CDR3 covers 15 residues. Germline V gene data show CDR1 as LNHDA and CDR2 as SQIVND (reference sequence). The CDR3 coding sequence is TGTGCCAGTAGTATTTGGGCGCGAGGAGGCACTGAAGCTTTCTTT. Its protein is CASSIWARGGTEAFF. Using reference TRBV19 and TRBJ1-1 for the parts outside the CDR3, the full variable domain is DGGITQSPKYLFRKEGQNVTLSCEQNLNHDAMYWYRQDPGQGLRLIYYSQIVNDFQKGDIAEGYSVSREKKESFPLTVTSAQKNPTAFYLCASSIWARGGTEAFFGQGTRLTVV.

The rearrangement uses TRBV4-3 and TRBJ2-3; possibly TRBD1 or TRBD2 for D (5 bases each). Trimming removed 5 bases from V and 6 bases from J, with 18 bases in between. In germline, CDR1 is LGHNA, CDR2 YSLEER. The length of the CDR3 is 15 residues. The CDR3 DNA reads TGCGCCAGCAGCACGGGACGACCCTACGGCGATACGCAGTATTTT. This gives the protein CASSTGRPYGDTQYF.

The chain couples TRBV6-5 to TRBJ2-5; TRBD1 matches at 8 bases. Losses at the gene ends were 0 bases for V and 2 bases for J; bases not matched to a gene: 2. Per the germline V gene, CDR1 is MNHEY and CDR2 is SVGAGI. This CDR3 has 15 amino acids. As DNA, the CDR3 is TGTGCCAGCAGTTACTCGACAGGGGAACAAGAGACCCAGTACTTC. As protein: CASSYSTGEQETQYF.

This chain joins TRBV7-9 and TRBJ2-7; 10 positions agree with TRBD1. This CDR3 is built from 15 residues. The V and J ends lost 3 bases and 3 bases, in that order; junction bases with no gene match: 5. The germline CDR1 and CDR2 sequences are SEHNR and FQNEAQ (reference sequence). The CDR3 spells CASSFRTGGLYEQYF. CDR3 bases: TGTGCCAGCAGCTTTAGGACAGGGGGACTCTACGAGCAGTACTTC.

This chain uses TRBV19 with TRBJ2-7; weak D call: TRBD2 (6 bases). The V and J ends lost 4 bases and 2 bases respectively, with 18 bases between them. CDR1 is LNHDA, CDR2 SQIVND, per germline (reference sequence). The CDR3 spans 16 residues. The CDR3 protein is CASSTFNRGNAYEQYF. The CDR3, as DNA: TGTGCCAGTAGTACGTTTAATCGCGGGAACGCCTACGAGCAGTACTTC.

The chain combines TRBV4-2 with TRBJ1-2; no firm D call. The V end was cut by 1 base, the J end by 8 bases, with 11 bases between. The CDR3 covers 13 residues. In germline, CDR1 is LGHNA, CDR2 YNFKEQ. The CDR3 loop reads CASSQVGEGGYTF. CDR3 coding DNA: TGTGCCAGCAGCCAAGTAGGCGAAGGCGGCTACACCTTC.

This clone was counted a few times. The chain is built from TRBV9 and TRBJ1-2; the D gene is possibly TRBD1 (5 bases). Per germline, CDR1 SGDLS and CDR2 YYNGEE. This CDR3 region has 14 residues. Trimming took off 2 bases at V and 8 bases at J, with 16 bases between the two ends. The CDR3, as DNA: TGTGCCAGCAGCGTGGACACCCGAACTATGGGCTACACCTTC. Translated: CASSVDTRTMGYTF.

This sequence joins TRBV1 and TRBJ2-5. TRBV1 is a pseudogene. This CDR3 contains 13 residues. CDR3 residues: CTRILSRPETQYF. CDR3 sequence (DNA): TGCACCAGGATTCTCTCCCGGCCAGAGACCCAGTACTTC.

J is TRBJ2-3 and V is TRBV21-1; the table calls TRBD2, which could not be checked here. TRBV21-1 is assigned pseudogene status. The CDR3 extends over 16 amino acids. CDR3 DNA sequence: TGTGCCAGCAGTCGACTAGCGGGGGAGAGCACAGATACGCAGTATTTT. Its translation is CASSRLAGESTDTQYF.

The chain uses TRBV4-3 and TRBJ1-4; 7 bases fit TRBD1. J was trimmed by 8 bases and V by 1 base; bases with no gene match: 10. The CDR3 totals 16 residues. Per germline, CDR1 LGHNA and CDR2 YSLEER. The CDR3 nucleotides read TGCGCCAGCAGCCAAGTAGAGACAGGGACAGTCGAAAAACTGTTTTTT. This translates into CASSQVETGTVEKLFF.

This clone showed up just a few times. V usage is TRBV5-1 and J usage is TRBJ1-2, with 7 bases aligning to TRBD1. CDR3 length: 14 residues. Germline V lookup: CDR1 SGHRS, CDR2 YFSETQ. Losses at the gene ends were 3 bases for V and 5 bases for J; bases not matched to a gene: 7. The CDR3 region has the DNA TGCGCCAGCAGCTGGGGACAGCCAATATATGGCTACACCTTC. Protein: CASSWGQPIYGYTF.

This chain connects TRBV6-1 to TRBJ1-2, with TRBD1 matching over 10 bases. Germline V lookup: CDR1 MNHNS, CDR2 SASEGT. The V segment lost 5 bases and the J segment 6 bases; nucleotides outside the gene matches: 6. This CDR3 has 14 residues. The CDR3 spells CASSTLGQGNGYTF. CDR3 DNA sequence: TGTGCCAGCAGTACTTTGGGACAGGGGAATGGCTACACCTTC.